This T cell receptor (beta chain) was sequenced during a study of blood T cell repertoires in COVID-19. Looking at the study overall: Sites across the United States, Italy and Spain contributed samples from acute and convalescent COVID-19. T cells, B-cell-depleted T cells, or PBMCs supplied cDNA or gDNA.

This CDR3 contains 18 residues. V was cut by 0 bases and J by 0 bases, with 17 bases left in between. Germline CDR1 and CDR2: LNHDA and SQIVND (reference sequence). As handled by the study authors: Researchers report that nucleated cell counts were estimated from reference gene primer amplification. Method: immunoSEQ multiplex PCR; TCRdb's copy keeps in-frame clones and lacks some. The D gene and trimming were derived from the DNA, and the V and J assignments and clone size from that table. The sample contains roughly 200,000 clones, roughly 78% of which appear only once. The sample taken for sequencing was peripheral blood. The origin of this receptor is an older man with active or convalescent COVID-19. V and J are TRBV19 and TRBJ1-2; tentative D call: TRBD1 (5 bases). The CDR3 spells CASSIESGGGLTNYGYTF. CDR3 nucleotide sequence: TGTGCCAGTAGTATAGAATCCGGGGGGGGATTGACTAACTATGGCTACACCTTC.